This T cell receptor (beta chain) derives from a study of cytomegalovirus exposure and HLA in healthy donors. Primers: 60 Vbeta forward and 13 Jbeta reverse. The repertoire was sequenced with immunoSEQ multiplex PCR; TCRdb's copy has only in-frame clones and lacks some. The repertoire includes approximately 150,000 clones, around four fifths of them detected once, and approximately 1.3% sits in the top ten. Germline V gives CDR1 GTSNPN, CDR2 SVGIG (reference sequence). There are 14 residues in the CDR3. The V and J ends lost 0 bases and 2 bases respectively, with 8 bases between them. V is TRBV30 and J is TRBJ1-5; D perhaps matches TRBD1 (6 bases). The sequence came from a man aged 30 to 39 in good health and CMV-seronegative. Specimen: PBMCs. As DNA, the CDR3 is TGTGCCTGGAGTGTACAGGGAGGCAATCAGCCCCAGCATTTT. The encoded protein is CAWSVQGGNQPQHF.